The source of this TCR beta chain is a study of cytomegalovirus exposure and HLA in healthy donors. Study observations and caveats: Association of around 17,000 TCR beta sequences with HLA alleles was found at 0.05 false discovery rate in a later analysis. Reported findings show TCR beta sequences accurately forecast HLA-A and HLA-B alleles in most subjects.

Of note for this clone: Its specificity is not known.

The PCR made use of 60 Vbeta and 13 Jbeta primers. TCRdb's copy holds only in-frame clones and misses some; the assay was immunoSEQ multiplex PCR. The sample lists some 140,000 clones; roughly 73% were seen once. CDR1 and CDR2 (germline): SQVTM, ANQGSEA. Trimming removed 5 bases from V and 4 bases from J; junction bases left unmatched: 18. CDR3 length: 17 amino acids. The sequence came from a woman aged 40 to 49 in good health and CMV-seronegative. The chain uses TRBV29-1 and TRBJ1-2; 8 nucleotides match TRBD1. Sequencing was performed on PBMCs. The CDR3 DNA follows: TGCAGCGTTCCAACTCGGGGGGACAGGTCCCCTTTCTATGGCTACACCTTC. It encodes CSVPTRGDRSPFYGYTF.